This T cell receptor (beta chain) is drawn from a study of blood T cell repertoires in COVID-19. Assay used: immunoSEQ multiplex PCR; TCRdb lists only in-frame clones, some missing. The sample has 200,000 to 300,000 clones, roughly 88% seen once. The germline gives CDR1 SSHAT, CDR2 FNYEAQ (reference sequence). The CDR3 loop spans 15 amino acids. As regards this clone: One junction end disagrees with the germline gene, perhaps due to a read error.

The receptor's source is a woman aged 40 to 55 with acute COVID-19. J is TRBJ2-1 and V is TRBV7-7; D possibly corresponds to TRBD2 (6 bases). Sequences were obtained from PBMCs or T cells enriched from blood (not recorded which). CDR3 loop: CASSTTPSVYNEQFF. DNA of the CDR3: TGTGCTAGCAGCACCACGCCTAGCGTTTACAATGAGCAGTTCTTC.